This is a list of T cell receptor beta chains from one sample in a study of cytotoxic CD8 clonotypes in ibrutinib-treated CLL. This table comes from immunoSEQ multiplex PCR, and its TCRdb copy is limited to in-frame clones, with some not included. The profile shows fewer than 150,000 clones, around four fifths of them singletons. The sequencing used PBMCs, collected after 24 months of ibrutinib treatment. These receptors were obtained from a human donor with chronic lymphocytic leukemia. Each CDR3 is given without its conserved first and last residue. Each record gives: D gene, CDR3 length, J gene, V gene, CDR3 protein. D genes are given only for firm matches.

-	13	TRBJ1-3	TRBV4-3	ASSMGVGQGNTIY
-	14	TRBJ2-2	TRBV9	ASSDSGTLNTGELF
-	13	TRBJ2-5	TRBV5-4	ASSSPSGAPETQY
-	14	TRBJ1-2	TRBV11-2	ASSLVGRTANYGYT
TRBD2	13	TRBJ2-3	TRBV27	ASSPLAGGTDTQY
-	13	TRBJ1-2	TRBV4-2	ASSRESRGSYGYT
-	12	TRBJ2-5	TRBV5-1	ASSPTAAGETQY
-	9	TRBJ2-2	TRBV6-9	ASSCPGELF
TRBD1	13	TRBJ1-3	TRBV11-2	ASSWLGTERNTIY
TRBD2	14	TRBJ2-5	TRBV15	ATSRAAGPGGETQY
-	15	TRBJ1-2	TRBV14	ASSHLTSGSSGYGYT
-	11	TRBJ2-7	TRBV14	ASSLRGPGEQY
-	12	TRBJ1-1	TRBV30	AWSVVGGRTEAF
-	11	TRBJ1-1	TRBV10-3	AISDKGGTEAF
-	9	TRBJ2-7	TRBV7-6	ASSNSNEQY
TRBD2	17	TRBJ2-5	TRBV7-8	ASSSQALAGGHGRETQY
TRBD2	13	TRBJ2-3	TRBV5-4	ASSYTSGGLDTQY
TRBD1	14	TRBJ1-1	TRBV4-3	ASSHSTGVGSTEAF
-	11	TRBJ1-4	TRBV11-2	ASGDRPNEKLF
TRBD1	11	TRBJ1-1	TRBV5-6	ASSRTGVTEAF
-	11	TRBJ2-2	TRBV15	ATTTPNTGELF
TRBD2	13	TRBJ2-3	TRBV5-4	ASSSRGGITDTQY
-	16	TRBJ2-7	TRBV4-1	ASSQVGLVRNGSYEQY
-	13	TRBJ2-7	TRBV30	AWSVQRRRTAEQY
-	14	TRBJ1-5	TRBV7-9	ASSPGPGQSNQPQH
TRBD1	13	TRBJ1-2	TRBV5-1	ASSLGQGLGYGYT
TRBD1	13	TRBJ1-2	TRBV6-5	ASSTNPGQGFGYT
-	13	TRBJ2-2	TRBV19	ASSTLDRRTGELF
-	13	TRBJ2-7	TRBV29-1	SVAPPGQRGYEQY